The rows below give T cell receptor beta chains drawn from one sample of a study of blood T cell repertoires in COVID-19. TCRdb's copy holds only in-frame clones and misses some; the assay was immunoSEQ multiplex PCR. This sample carries some 150,000 clones, around 79% of them seen once, and the ten largest clones take 4% to 5%. The sample was peripheral blood. All receptors derive from a woman in her 70s with COVID-19, enrolled during active disease. Each CDR3 is given with its conserved first and last residue. Each record gives: J gene, clone size, CDR3 length, D gene, V gene, CDR3 DNA, CDR3 protein. D genes are given only for firm matches. Clone sizes are given selectively: once, few, many, or a class where the clone is expanded.

J gene: TRBJ2-2; clone size: NA; CDR3 length: 15; D gene: NA; V gene: TRBV3-1/TRBV3-2; CDR3 DNA: TGTGCCAGCAGCCAAGAAAGCGAGAACACCGGGGAGCTGTTTTTT; CDR3 protein: CASSQESENTGELFF
J gene: TRBJ1-1; clone size: NA; CDR3 length: 10; D gene: NA; V gene: TRBV20-1; CDR3 DNA: TGCAGTGCTGTCAGGGATGAAGCTTTCTTT; CDR3 protein: CSAVRDEAFF
J gene: TRBJ2-2; clone size: NA; CDR3 length: 15; D gene: NA; V gene: TRBV19; CDR3 DNA: TGTGCCAGTAGTACCAGCCTCCGGGGTCGCGGGGAGCTGTTTTTT; CDR3 protein: CASSTSLRGRGELFF
J gene: TRBJ2-7; clone size: once; CDR3 length: 12; D gene: NA; V gene: TRBV6-1; CDR3 DNA: TGTGCCAGCAGTGAATACCCCTCGGGTCCGTACTTC; CDR3 protein: CASSEYPSGPYF
J gene: TRBJ1-6; clone size: NA; CDR3 length: 16; D gene: TRBD1; V gene: TRBV7-6; CDR3 DNA: TGTGCCAGCAGCCTGGGGACAGGGGTGGCGAATTCACCCCTCCACTTT; CDR3 protein: CASSLGTGVANSPLHF
J gene: TRBJ2-3; clone size: NA; CDR3 length: 16; D gene: NA; V gene: TRBV7-2; CDR3 DNA: TGTGCCAGCAGCCCACGGGGGGCCCTAAACACAGATACGCAGTATTTT; CDR3 protein: CASSPRGALNTDTQYF
J gene: TRBJ1-2; clone size: NA; CDR3 length: 15; D gene: NA; V gene: TRBV19; CDR3 DNA: TGTGCCAGTAGTATAGATCTAGCCCGACTCTATGGCTACACCTTC; CDR3 protein: CASSIDLARLYGYTF
J gene: TRBJ2-5; clone size: NA; CDR3 length: 14; D gene: TRBD1; V gene: TRBV6-5; CDR3 DNA: TGTGCCAGCAGCCGCCCAGGGGGCAGAGAGACCCAGTACTTC; CDR3 protein: CASSRPGGRETQYF
J gene: TRBJ1-6; clone size: NA; CDR3 length: 15; D gene: NA; V gene: TRBV6-5; CDR3 DNA: TGTGCCAGCAGAACCACGGGACAAACTAATTCACCCCTCCACTTT; CDR3 protein: CASRTTGQTNSPLHF
J gene: TRBJ2-1; clone size: NA; CDR3 length: 16; D gene: NA; V gene: TRBV7-6; CDR3 DNA: TGTGCCAGCAGCCTCCTTCGGGGGAGCTCCTACAATGAGCAGTTCTTC; CDR3 protein: CASSLLRGSSYNEQFF
J gene: TRBJ2-6; clone size: NA; CDR3 length: 17; D gene: TRBD1; V gene: TRBV5-4; CDR3 DNA: TGTGCCAGCAGCGGCTTCGAGACAGGGGCTGGGGCCAACGTCCTGACTTTC; CDR3 protein: CASSGFETGAGANVLTF
J gene: TRBJ2-2; clone size: NA; CDR3 length: 16; D gene: NA; V gene: TRBV19; CDR3 DNA: TGTGCCAGTAGTATTTTTACAGGAGCCAACACCGGGGAGCTGTTTTTT; CDR3 protein: CASSIFTGANTGELFF
J gene: TRBJ1-5; clone size: NA; CDR3 length: 11; D gene: NA; V gene: TRBV10-3; CDR3 DNA: TGTGCCATCAGTGAGGGGGGGGACGAGCATTTT; CDR3 protein: CAISEGGDEHF
J gene: TRBJ2-1; clone size: few; CDR3 length: 15; D gene: NA; V gene: TRBV7-7; CDR3 DNA: TGTGCTAGCAGCTTGGGCTACAGCTCCTACAATGAGCAGTTCTTC; CDR3 protein: CASSLGYSSYNEQFF
J gene: TRBJ2-1; clone size: few; CDR3 length: 13; D gene: NA; V gene: TRBV11-2; CDR3 DNA: TGTGCCAGCAGCGCGTTGACTTATAATGAGCAGTTCTTC; CDR3 protein: CASSALTYNEQFF
J gene: TRBJ1-1; clone size: NA; CDR3 length: 16; D gene: TRBD1; V gene: TRBV9; CDR3 DNA: TGTGCCAGCAGCGTAGGGACAGGGGGCTCCAACACTGAAGCTTTCTTT; CDR3 protein: CASSVGTGGSNTEAFF
J gene: TRBJ2-3; clone size: NA; CDR3 length: 15; D gene: NA; V gene: TRBV6-1; CDR3 DNA: TGTGCCAGCAGTGAAGCGGGGGGGCGTACAGATACGCAGTATTTT; CDR3 protein: CASSEAGGRTDTQYF
J gene: TRBJ1-2; clone size: few; CDR3 length: 15; D gene: NA; V gene: TRBV4-1; CDR3 DNA: TGCGCCAGCAGCCAAGACAGGGGACCTAACTATGGCTACACCTTC; CDR3 protein: CASSQDRGPNYGYTF
J gene: TRBJ2-7; clone size: once; CDR3 length: 14; D gene: NA; V gene: TRBV15; CDR3 DNA: TGTGCCACCAGCAGACAGGGAGGTGGATACGAGCAGTACTTC; CDR3 protein: CATSRQGGGYEQYF
J gene: TRBJ1-1; clone size: NA; CDR3 length: 15; D gene: NA; V gene: TRBV7-2; CDR3 DNA: TGTGCCAGCAGCTTATACCACAGGGTGAACACTGAAGCTTTCTTT; CDR3 protein: CASSLYHRVNTEAFF
J gene: TRBJ2-2; clone size: NA; CDR3 length: 14; D gene: TRBD1; V gene: TRBV5-4; CDR3 DNA: TGTGCCAGCAGCCTGGACAGGGCCTTCGGGGAGCTGTTTTTT; CDR3 protein: CASSLDRAFGELFF
J gene: TRBJ1-3; clone size: once; CDR3 length: 17; D gene: NA; V gene: TRBV14; CDR3 DNA: TGTGCCAGCAGCCCAGGGGTCTGGGCGAGCTCTGGAAACACCATATATTTT; CDR3 protein: CASSPGVWASSGNTIYF
J gene: TRBJ1-1; clone size: NA; CDR3 length: 13; D gene: NA; V gene: TRBV2; CDR3 DNA: TGTGCCAGCAGTGCAACAGAGAACACTGAAGCTTTCTTT; CDR3 protein: CASSATENTEAFF
J gene: TRBJ2-3; clone size: NA; CDR3 length: 13; D gene: NA; V gene: TRBV9; CDR3 DNA: TGTGCCAGCAGCGTAGCCCGTCCAGATACGCAGTATTTT; CDR3 protein: CASSVARPDTQYF
J gene: TRBJ2-7; clone size: NA; CDR3 length: 15; D gene: NA; V gene: TRBV7-2; CDR3 DNA: TGTGCCAGCAGCTTAAGGACACATGACCGTCTCGAGCAGTACTTC; CDR3 protein: CASSLRTHDRLEQYF
J gene: TRBJ1-1; clone size: NA; CDR3 length: 14; D gene: NA; V gene: TRBV5-5; CDR3 DNA: TGTGCCAGCAGCTTGGATCTGGGACTGACTGAAGCTTTCTTT; CDR3 protein: CASSLDLGLTEAFF
J gene: TRBJ2-3; clone size: NA; CDR3 length: 13; D gene: TRBD2; V gene: TRBV3-1/TRBV3-2; CDR3 DNA: TGTGCCAGCAACAGCGGGGCCACAGATACGCAGTATTTT; CDR3 protein: CASNSGATDTQYF
J gene: TRBJ2-2; clone size: NA; CDR3 length: 13; D gene: TRBD1; V gene: TRBV27; CDR3 DNA: TGTGCCAGCCGACAGGGAAGATCCGGGGAGCTGTTTTTT; CDR3 protein: CASRQGRSGELFF
J gene: TRBJ2-3; clone size: NA; CDR3 length: 13; D gene: NA; V gene: TRBV29-1; CDR3 DNA: TGCAGCGCCCGGACATTTAGCACAGATACGCAGTATTTT; CDR3 protein: CSARTFSTDTQYF
J gene: TRBJ1-2; clone size: NA; CDR3 length: 13; D gene: NA; V gene: TRBV5-1; CDR3 DNA: TGCGCCAGCAGCTCGAGCGTAAACTATGGCTACACCTTC; CDR3 protein: CASSSSVNYGYTF
J gene: TRBJ1-2; clone size: NA; CDR3 length: 15; D gene: NA; V gene: TRBV19; CDR3 DNA: TGTGCCAGTAGTATATACGGGGGACTGAACTATGGCTACACCTTC; CDR3 protein: CASSIYGGLNYGYTF
J gene: TRBJ1-4; clone size: NA; CDR3 length: 12; D gene: NA; V gene: TRBV21-1; CDR3 DNA: TGTGCCAGCGCCCCAGGTAATGAAAAACTGTTTTTT; CDR3 protein: CASAPGNEKLFF
J gene: TRBJ2-3; clone size: NA; CDR3 length: 11; D gene: TRBD1; V gene: TRBV2; CDR3 DNA: TGTGCCAGCAGTGAATACACAGGGGCGGATTTT; CDR3 protein: CASSEYTGADF
J gene: TRBJ2-7; clone size: NA; CDR3 length: 13; D gene: NA; V gene: TRBV10-3; CDR3 DNA: TGTGCCACCGGATACAGGGACGCCTACGAGCAGTACTTC; CDR3 protein: CATGYRDAYEQYF
J gene: TRBJ1-3; clone size: NA; CDR3 length: 16; D gene: NA; V gene: TRBV5-4; CDR3 DNA: TGTGCCAGCAGCTTGGGTCCAGGGGCGACAGGAAACACCATATATTTT; CDR3 protein: CASSLGPGATGNTIYF
J gene: TRBJ2-3; clone size: NA; CDR3 length: 14; D gene: TRBD2; V gene: TRBV6-4; CDR3 DNA: TGTGCCAGCAGTGCTAGCGGGGGCACAGATACGCAGTATTTT; CDR3 protein: CASSASGGTDTQYF
J gene: TRBJ1-1; clone size: NA; CDR3 length: 14; D gene: NA; V gene: TRBV4-1; CDR3 DNA: TGCGCCAGCAGCCAAGGACTAATGAACACTGAAGCTTTCTTT; CDR3 protein: CASSQGLMNTEAFF
J gene: TRBJ1-5; clone size: NA; CDR3 length: 15; D gene: NA; V gene: TRBV4-3; CDR3 DNA: TGCGCCAGCAGCCAAGAACAGGGCAACAATCAGCCCCAGCATTTT; CDR3 protein: CASSQEQGNNQPQHF
J gene: TRBJ2-4; clone size: NA; CDR3 length: 18; D gene: TRBD1; V gene: TRBV7-8; CDR3 DNA: TGTGCCAGCAGCTTACCCTCGACAGGGGCCGGAGCCAAAAACATTCAGTACTTC; CDR3 protein: CASSLPSTGAGAKNIQYF
J gene: TRBJ1-1; clone size: NA; CDR3 length: 15; D gene: TRBD1; V gene: TRBV27; CDR3 DNA: TGTGCCAGCAGTTTAATGGGACAGGGTAGTACTGAAGCTTTCTTT; CDR3 protein: CASSLMGQGSTEAFF
J gene: TRBJ2-1; clone size: NA; CDR3 length: 15; D gene: NA; V gene: TRBV9; CDR3 DNA: TGTGCCAGCAGCGACTCTGTGGTCCGCAACAATGAGCAGTTCTTC; CDR3 protein: CASSDSVVRNNEQFF
J gene: TRBJ1-4; clone size: NA; CDR3 length: 18; D gene: TRBD1; V gene: TRBV5-5; CDR3 DNA: TGTGCCAGCAGCCGACAGGGGAGGGTCGTGTTAACTAATGAAAAACTGTTTTTT; CDR3 protein: CASSRQGRVVLTNEKLFF